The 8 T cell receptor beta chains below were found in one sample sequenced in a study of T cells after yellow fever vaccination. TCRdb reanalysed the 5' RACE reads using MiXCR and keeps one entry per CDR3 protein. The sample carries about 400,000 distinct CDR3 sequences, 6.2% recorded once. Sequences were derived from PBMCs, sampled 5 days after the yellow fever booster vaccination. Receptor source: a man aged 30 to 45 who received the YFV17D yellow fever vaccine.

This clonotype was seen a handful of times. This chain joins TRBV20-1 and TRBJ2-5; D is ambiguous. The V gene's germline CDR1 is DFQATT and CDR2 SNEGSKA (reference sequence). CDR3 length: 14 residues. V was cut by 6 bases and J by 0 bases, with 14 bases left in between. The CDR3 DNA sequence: TGCAGTGCCTGGTTCTGGGCAGACCAAGAGACCCAGTACTTC. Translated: CSAWFWADQETQYF.

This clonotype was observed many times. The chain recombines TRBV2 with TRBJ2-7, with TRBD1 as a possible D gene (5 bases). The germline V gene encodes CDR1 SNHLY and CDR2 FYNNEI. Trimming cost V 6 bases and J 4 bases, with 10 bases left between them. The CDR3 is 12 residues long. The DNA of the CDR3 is TGTGCCAGCAGACAGGCCGCGTACGAGCAGTACTTC. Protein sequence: CASRQAAYEQYF. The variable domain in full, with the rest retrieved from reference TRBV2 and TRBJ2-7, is EPEVTQTPSHQVTQMGQEVILRCVPISNHLYFYWYRQILGQKVEFLVSFYNNEISEKSEIFDDQFSVERPDGSNFTLKIRSTKLEDSAMYFCASRQAAYEQYFGPGTRLTVT.

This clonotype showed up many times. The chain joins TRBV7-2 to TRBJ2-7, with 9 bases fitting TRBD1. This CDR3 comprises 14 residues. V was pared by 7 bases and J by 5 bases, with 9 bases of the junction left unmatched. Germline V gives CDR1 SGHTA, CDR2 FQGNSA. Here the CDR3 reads CASTRGQGIHEQYF. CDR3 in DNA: TGTGCCAGCACCAGGGGACAGGGTATCCACGAGCAGTACTTC.

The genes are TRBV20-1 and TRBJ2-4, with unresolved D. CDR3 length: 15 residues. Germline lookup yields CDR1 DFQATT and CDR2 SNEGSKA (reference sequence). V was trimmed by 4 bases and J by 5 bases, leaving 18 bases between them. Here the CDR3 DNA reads TGCAGTGCTACGGCGGCTGTAGCTGGCCAAAACATTCAGTACTTC. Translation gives CSATAAVAGQNIQYF.

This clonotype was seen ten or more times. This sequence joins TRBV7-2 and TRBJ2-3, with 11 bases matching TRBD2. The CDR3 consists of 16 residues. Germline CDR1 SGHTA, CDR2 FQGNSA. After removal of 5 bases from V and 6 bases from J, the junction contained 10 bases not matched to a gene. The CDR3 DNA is TGTGCCAGCAGCGGAACTAGCGGGAGTCGTTCTGATACGCAGTATTTT. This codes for CASSGTSGSRSDTQYF. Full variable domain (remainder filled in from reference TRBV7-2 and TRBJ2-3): GAGVSQSPSNKVTEKGKDVELRCDPISGHTALYWYRQSLGQGLEFLIYFQGNSAPDKSGLPSDRFSAERTGGSVSTLTIQRTQQEDSAVYLCASSGTSGSRSDTQYFGPGTRLTVL.

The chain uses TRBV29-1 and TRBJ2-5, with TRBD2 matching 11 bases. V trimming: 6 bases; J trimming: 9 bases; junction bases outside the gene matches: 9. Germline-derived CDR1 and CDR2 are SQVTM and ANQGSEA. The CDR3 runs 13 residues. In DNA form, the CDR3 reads TGCAGCGTCGAAATAGCGGGAGGGGGGTCCCAGTACTTC. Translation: CSVEIAGGGSQYF.

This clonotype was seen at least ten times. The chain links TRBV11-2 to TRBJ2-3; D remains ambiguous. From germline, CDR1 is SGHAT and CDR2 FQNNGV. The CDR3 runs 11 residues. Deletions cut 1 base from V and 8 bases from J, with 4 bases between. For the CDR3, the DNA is TGTGCCAGCAGCTTAGGGGTTACGCAGTATTTT. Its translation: CASSLGVTQYF.

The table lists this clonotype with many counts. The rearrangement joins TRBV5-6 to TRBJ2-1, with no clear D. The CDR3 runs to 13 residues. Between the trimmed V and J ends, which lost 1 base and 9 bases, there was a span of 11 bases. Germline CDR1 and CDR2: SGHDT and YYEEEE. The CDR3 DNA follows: TGTGCCAGCAGCTTGACTACGGTGGGTGAGCAGTTCTTC. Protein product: CASSLTTVGEQFF.